Listed here is a single TCR beta chain. Assay: immunoSEQ multiplex PCR; the TCRdb copy retains only in-frame clones and omits some. The data show fewer than 90,000 clones, over 90% seen once. This record comes from a study of technical replicates of blood from a handful of donors. The CDR3 loop spans 14 amino acids. CDR1 and CDR2 (germline): LNHDA, SQIVND (reference sequence). The germline V and J ends were trimmed by 3 bases and 3 bases, with 12 bases remaining between them. This sequence joins TRBV19 and TRBJ2-7; D perhaps matches TRBD1 (6 bases). Sequencing was carried out using T cells isolated from PBMCs. The clonotype originates from a human donor in good health. This chain's CDR3 is CASSMRGDNYEQYF. CDR3 DNA sequence: TGTGCCAGTAGTATGAGAGGGGACAACTACGAGCAGTACTTC.